This is a list of T cell receptor beta chains from one sample in a study of cytomegalovirus exposure and HLA in healthy donors. Measured with immunoSEQ multiplex PCR; TCRdb has only the in-frame clones, and not every one. The repertoire holds 67,000 or so clones, about 94% seen once, with roughly 1.4% in the top ten. Sequenced input: PBMCs. These receptors were taken from a man younger than 35 in good health and CMV-seropositive. CDR3s include the opening cysteine and the closing phenylalanine or tryptophan. A D gene is named only where the DNA matches it firmly. Size is omitted from some rows. Given values are once, few, many or a class for expanded clones.

V gene: TRBV7-3; D gene: TRBD2; clone size: -; J gene: TRBJ2-1; CDR3 DNA: TGTGCCAGCGGAACTAGCGGGATAGCTGAGCAGTTCTTC; CDR3 protein: CASGTSGIAEQFF
V gene: TRBV6-5; D gene: -; clone size: -; J gene: TRBJ2-3; CDR3 DNA: TGTGCCAGCAGCCTCAGGGCAGCTAGCACAGATACGCAGTATTTT; CDR3 protein: CASSLRAASTDTQYF
V gene: TRBV9; D gene: -; clone size: -; J gene: TRBJ2-7; CDR3 DNA: TGTGCCAGCAGCGCCCGTAGCGGAATCTCCTACGAGCAGTACTTC; CDR3 protein: CASSARSGISYEQYF
V gene: TRBV5-1; D gene: -; clone size: -; J gene: TRBJ2-3; CDR3 DNA: TGCGCCAGCAGCTTATTCCAGAATACAGATACGCAGTATTTT; CDR3 protein: CASSLFQNTDTQYF
V gene: TRBV30; D gene: -; clone size: -; J gene: TRBJ1-1; CDR3 DNA: TGTGCCTTTGACAGGACCACTGAAGCTTTCTTT; CDR3 protein: CAFDRTTEAFF
V gene: TRBV7-6; D gene: TRBD2; clone size: -; J gene: TRBJ2-2; CDR3 DNA: TGTGCCAGCAGCTTAGGCCGGTCGGGGGGATACGCCGGGGAGCTGTTTTTT; CDR3 protein: CASSLGRSGGYAGELFF
V gene: TRBV2; D gene: TRBD2; clone size: -; J gene: TRBJ2-3; CDR3 DNA: TGTGCCAGCAGGAGGGGACTAGCGGGAGGGTCCGGCACAGATACGCAGTATTTT; CDR3 protein: CASRRGLAGGSGTDTQYF
V gene: TRBV5-1; D gene: -; clone size: -; J gene: TRBJ1-1; CDR3 DNA: TGCGCCAGCAGCCCGTACCACAACAGGGATGGGGATGAAGCTTTCTTT; CDR3 protein: CASSPYHNRDGDEAFF
V gene: TRBV30; D gene: -; clone size: -; J gene: TRBJ1-4; CDR3 DNA: TGTGCCTGGAGTATAAAACGGCAGGCAACTAATGAAAAACTGTTTTTT; CDR3 protein: CAWSIKRQATNEKLFF
V gene: TRBV6-1; D gene: TRBD1; clone size: -; J gene: TRBJ2-3; CDR3 DNA: TGTGCCAGCAGTGTGGACAGGAGACCCGGGGTCGCGCAGTATTTT; CDR3 protein: CASSVDRRPGVAQYF
V gene: TRBV4-1; D gene: -; clone size: -; J gene: TRBJ2-3; CDR3 DNA: TGCGCCAGCAGCCAAGCGCTTACTGGCACAGATACGCAGTATTTT; CDR3 protein: CASSQALTGTDTQYF
V gene: TRBV4-1; D gene: -; clone size: -; J gene: TRBJ2-7; CDR3 DNA: TGCGCCAGCAGCCAGCCGGGTTCCCCTTACTACGAGCAGTACTTC; CDR3 protein: CASSQPGSPYYEQYF
V gene: TRBV19; D gene: TRBD2; clone size: -; J gene: TRBJ2-1; CDR3 DNA: TGTGCCAGTAGTCAGGCTAGCGGGAGTAGGTATGAGCAGTTCTTC; CDR3 protein: CASSQASGSRYEQFF
V gene: TRBV10-1; D gene: -; clone size: once; J gene: TRBJ2-7; CDR3 DNA: TGCGCCAGCAGTGAAGCCGAGACAGGCCTCTACGAGCAGTACTTC; CDR3 protein: CASSEAETGLYEQYF
V gene: TRBV12-5; D gene: TRBD2; clone size: -; J gene: TRBJ2-3; CDR3 DNA: TGTGCTAGTGGTTTGGTCCTCCCGCTAGCGGGAGGGGTAGATACGCAGTATTTT; CDR3 protein: CASGLVLPLAGGVDTQYF
V gene: TRBV11-2; D gene: TRBD1; clone size: -; J gene: TRBJ2-5; CDR3 DNA: TGTGCCAGCAGCTCCTCCGGGACAGGGTGGGCCCAAGAGACCCAGTACTTC; CDR3 protein: CASSSSGTGWAQETQYF
V gene: TRBV2; D gene: TRBD1; clone size: -; J gene: TRBJ2-7; CDR3 DNA: TGTGCCAGCAGTGTGAGGGGGACAGGATCCTACGAGCAGTACTTC; CDR3 protein: CASSVRGTGSYEQYF
V gene: TRBV7-3; D gene: -; clone size: -; J gene: TRBJ1-1; CDR3 DNA: TGTGCCACTCCGCACAGGGAGAACACTGAAGCTTTCTTT; CDR3 protein: CATPHRENTEAFF
V gene: TRBV7-9; D gene: TRBD2; clone size: -; J gene: TRBJ2-1; CDR3 DNA: TGTGCCAGCAGCTTAGGACTAGCGGCCTACAATGAGCAGTTCTTC; CDR3 protein: CASSLGLAAYNEQFF
V gene: TRBV9; D gene: TRBD2; clone size: -; J gene: TRBJ2-7; CDR3 DNA: TGTGCCAGCAGCATCCAAGCGGGAGGTCCCTACGAGCAGTACTTC; CDR3 protein: CASSIQAGGPYEQYF
V gene: TRBV18; D gene: TRBD1; clone size: -; J gene: TRBJ1-5; CDR3 DNA: TGTGCCAGCTCACTAGACAGGGGGAATCAGCCCCAGCATTTT; CDR3 protein: CASSLDRGNQPQHF
V gene: TRBV7-9; D gene: -; clone size: -; J gene: TRBJ1-4; CDR3 DNA: TGTGCCAGCAGATTTGGACAGAATGAAAAACTGTTTTTT; CDR3 protein: CASRFGQNEKLFF
V gene: TRBV6-1; D gene: -; clone size: -; J gene: TRBJ1-1; CDR3 DNA: TGTGCCAGCAGTGAAGGACACGTATCTGAAGCTTTCTTT; CDR3 protein: CASSEGHVSEAFF
V gene: TRBV20-1; D gene: -; clone size: -; J gene: TRBJ2-7; CDR3 DNA: TGCAGTGCGGAGCGTGGGGAGCAGTACTTC; CDR3 protein: CSAERGEQYF
V gene: TRBV5-1; D gene: TRBD2; clone size: -; J gene: TRBJ2-3; CDR3 DNA: TGCGCCAGCAGCTTGGCCACGGGAGGGCCTTCAGATACGCAGTATTTT; CDR3 protein: CASSLATGGPSDTQYF
V gene: TRBV6-5; D gene: -; clone size: -; J gene: TRBJ1-2; CDR3 DNA: TGTGCCAGCAGTGAAAATGCAGGGATTTATGGCTACACCTTC; CDR3 protein: CASSENAGIYGYTF